This T cell receptor beta chain was captured by sequencing in a study of post-analysis software for immune sequencing data. Germline-derived CDR1 and CDR2 are SEHNR and FQNEAQ (reference sequence). The V end was cut by 4 bases, the J end by 4 bases, with 11 bases between. The CDR3 runs 13 residues. General study findings and limits: In patients, TRBV5-6, TRBV5-1 and TRBV20-1 belonged to 4 or 5 TRBV segments found more frequently than in controls.

Notes on this clonotype: Its cognate antigen is unknown.

Unique molecular identifiers tagged the TCR beta cDNA libraries. MiXCR, applied by TCRdb to the PCR reads, yields one record per CDR3 protein. This table holds 450,000 to 700,000 distinct CDR3 sequences, roughly 46% found once. Sequenced: blood. The sequence derives from a girl aged 5-17 years with multiple sclerosis. The V and J genes are TRBV7-9 and TRBJ2-7; D unresolved. The CDR3: CASSYSQKYEQYF. CDR3 DNA: TGTGCCAGCAGCTACTCACAGAAATACGAGCAGTACTTC.